This record concerns one TCR beta chain sequence. It has no known antigen specificity. No much larger clone is present one base from it, and per-base qualities are unavailable. In the prospective study, participants were roughly 18 to 100 years old, resided in about two dozen geographic areas of the United States, and were enrolled through a virtual design. In the prospective study, cohorts were assigned on the basis of participant-reported clinical history obtained from a screening survey and a study questionnaire. Recovered participants in ImmuneRACE Cohort 3 were defined by two consecutive negative NP/OP PCR tests, clearance by a healthcare professional, or resolution of symptoms. Mobile phlebotomists in the prospective study collected whole blood, serum and a nasopharyngeal or oropharyngeal swab from every participant. Additional blood draws and questionnaires over a 2-month period could optionally be provided by prospective study participants. Before DNA extraction, prospective study blood samples were shipped either frozen or at room temperature.

V and J are truncated by 8 bases and 2 bases respectively, leaving an intervening sequence of 15 bases. The germline V gene encodes CDR1 SNHLY and CDR2 FYNNEI. Taken from cysteine to phenylalanine, the CDR3 has 15 residues. Of the read, only the CDR3 DNA is kept; its 45 bases are in frame from base 1. The data originate from a study of blood T cell repertoires in COVID-19 (dated by TCRdb to 2020 to 2022). Background for the entire study: Samples covering the acute and convalescent phases of COVID-19 were provided by collaborators in the United States, Italy and Spain. Deeply sampled blood TCRbeta repertoires from subjects exposed to, actively infected with, or recovered from COVID-19 were included in the dataset. The sample metadata nearly always contained a de-identified subject ID, COVID-19 status, age in years and sex. Where available, HLA class I and class II types were taken from metadata supplied by the sample provider and were not determined by assay-based typing. The prospective study material was composed of cDNA or gDNA derived from T cells, B-cell-depleted T cells, or PBMCs. The repertoires were made available in a free public database intended to serve as a resource for research on the immune response to SARS-CoV-2. Samples were obtained from the ongoing ImmuneRACE study (first 160 participants) and from approximately 1,200 subjects provided by 6 global collaborators. Summary of the overall study and its limitations: Clinical and demographic metadata were provided uncurated, with the amount varying by source and participant.

TCRbeta CDR3 regions were amplified from genomic DNA by means of the immunoSEQ Assay, a bias-controlled multiplex PCR. In the source study's methods: Within the assay, amplification of reference gene primers was used to estimate how many nucleated cells each sample contained. To quantify the absolute abundance of each unique TCRbeta CDR3 rearrangement, sequence reads were collapsed and filtered. For each sample, productive Simpson clonality was calculated as the square root of Simpson's diversity index over productive rearrangements. TCRdb holds this immuneACCESS table with in-frame rearrangements only. Some clones are missing; in checked studies, unresolved V genes explain under half, and the rest has no known cause. For V, J and clone size, that table is used; D and trimming come from the DNA. The sample has approximately 470,000 clones on record, about nine tenths of them singletons. The top ten clones comprise about 0.65% of the sample.

The sequence derives from a woman between 18 and 29 years old who had recovered from COVID-19. Material: PBMCs or T cells enriched from blood (not recorded which). The chain was built from TRBV2 and TRBJ2-2, with TRBD1 as a weak D call on 5 bases. This receptor has the CDR3 CASRVGPFNTGELFF. In nucleotide form, the sequence is TGTGCCAGCCGAGTGGGGCCCTTTAACACCGGGGAGCTGTTTTTT.